This note documents a single TCR beta chain sequence. Sequencing used immunoSEQ multiplex PCR; TCRdb keeps in-frame clones, though not all of them. The sample holds 220,000 or so clones; roughly 82% are singletons and the top ten take around 2.1%. This entry is derived from a study of blood T cell repertoires in COVID-19. Study at large: The samples span acute and convalescent COVID-19 from the United States, Italy and Spain. The cDNA or gDNA used as material had been derived from T cells, B-cell-depleted T cells, or PBMCs.

Either two negative PCRs, clearance, or symptom resolution qualified Cohort 3 donors as recovered. The V gene lost 11 bases and the J gene lost 2 bases, with 10 bases spanning the gap. The germline gives CDR1 MDHEN, CDR2 SYDVKM. The CDR3 is 13 residues long. The gene calls are TRBV28 and TRBJ2-6; D gene ambiguous. This sequence originates from a woman between 50 and 59 years old who had recovered from COVID-19. The material sequenced was PBMCs or T cells enriched from blood (not recorded which). For the CDR3, the DNA is TGTGCCCCCCGACACACTGGGGCCAACGTCCTGACTTTC. Its protein is CAPRHTGANVLTF.